This TCR beta chain was retrieved from a study of blood T cell repertoires in COVID-19. The germline gives CDR1 SGHTA, CDR2 FQGNSA. V was shortened by 3 bases and J by 5 bases, with 13 bases between the two germline ends. The CDR3 extends over 14 amino acids. Generated by immunoSEQ multiplex PCR, the TCRdb table keeps only in-frame clones and is missing some. This table holds under 250,000 clones, approximately 91% found once. The source material was peripheral blood. The chain employs TRBV7-2 and TRBJ1-1; D perhaps matches TRBD1 (6 bases). This clonotype was obtained from an older woman with acute or convalescent COVID-19. DNA for the CDR3: TGTGCCAGCAGCTTCCAGGGGCCGAATACTGAAGCTTTCTTT. It translates to CASSFQGPNTEAFF.